This entry describes one TCR beta chain. These data originate in a study of T cell changes during pregnancy in multiple sclerosis. Libraries were prepared by immunoSEQ multiplex PCR; TCRdb keeps only in-frame clonotypes and omits some of them. The sample records tens of thousands of clones, 75% to 95% being singletons. Trimming took off 2 bases at V and 0 bases at J, with 11 bases between the two ends. Per germline, CDR1 MGHRA and CDR2 YSYEKL. The CDR3 extends over 16 amino acids. The source material was peripheral blood, sampled in the third trimester of pregnancy. The chain has TRBV4-1 and TRBJ1-3; TRBD1 is a possible D gene (5 bases). The source is a female donor in good health, enrolled as a control in a pregnancy study. CDR3 loop: CASSQLADTSGNTIYF. CDR3 bases: TGCGCCAGCAGCCAACTTGCGGACACCTCTGGAAACACCATATATTTT.